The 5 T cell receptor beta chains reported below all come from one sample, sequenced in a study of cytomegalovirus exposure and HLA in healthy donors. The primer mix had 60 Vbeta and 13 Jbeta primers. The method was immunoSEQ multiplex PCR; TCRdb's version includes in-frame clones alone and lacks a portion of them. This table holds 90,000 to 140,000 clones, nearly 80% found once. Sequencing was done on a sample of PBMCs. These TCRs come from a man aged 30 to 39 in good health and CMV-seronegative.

CDR3 nucleotides: TGCGCCAGCAGCCAACGGACAACTTCCAGCACAGATACGCAGTATTTT. Protein: CASSQRTTSSTDTQYF. The chain uses TRBV4-3 and TRBJ2-3; maybe TRBD1 (5 bases). Germline V lookup: CDR1 LGHNA, CDR2 YSLEER. V was clipped by 2 bases and J by 0 bases, with 12 bases between them. CDR3 size: 16 residues.

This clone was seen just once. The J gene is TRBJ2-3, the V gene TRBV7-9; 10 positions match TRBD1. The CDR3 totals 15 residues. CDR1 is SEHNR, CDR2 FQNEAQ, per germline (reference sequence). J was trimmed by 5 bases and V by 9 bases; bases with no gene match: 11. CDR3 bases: TGTGCCAGTCCCCCCACGGGACAGGGGTTAGATACGCAGTATTTT. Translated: CASPPTGQGLDTQYF.

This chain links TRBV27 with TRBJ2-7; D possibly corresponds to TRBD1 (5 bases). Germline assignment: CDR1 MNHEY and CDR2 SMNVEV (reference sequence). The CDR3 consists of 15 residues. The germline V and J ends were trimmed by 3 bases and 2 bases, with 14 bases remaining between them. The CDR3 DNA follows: TGTGCCAGCAGTTTGGCTCAGGGAATTGCCTACGAGCAGTACTTC. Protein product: CASSLAQGIAYEQYF.

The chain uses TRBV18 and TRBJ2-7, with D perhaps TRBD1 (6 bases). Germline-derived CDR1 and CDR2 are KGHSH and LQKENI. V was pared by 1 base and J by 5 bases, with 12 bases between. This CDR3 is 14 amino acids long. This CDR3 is CASSPQQGANEQYF. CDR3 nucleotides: TGTGCCAGCTCACCACAACAGGGAGCCAACGAGCAGTACTTC.

CDR3 loop: CASSEEGSTDTQYF. DNA for the CDR3: TGTGCCAGCAGTGAAGAGGGTAGCACAGATACGCAGTATTTT. The chain recombines TRBV6-4 with TRBJ2-3, with D possibly TRBD2 on 5 matching bases. Germline V CDR1 and CDR2: MRHNA, SNTAGT. This CDR3 is 14 amino acids long. V was shortened by 3 bases and J by 0 bases, with 7 bases between the two germline ends.